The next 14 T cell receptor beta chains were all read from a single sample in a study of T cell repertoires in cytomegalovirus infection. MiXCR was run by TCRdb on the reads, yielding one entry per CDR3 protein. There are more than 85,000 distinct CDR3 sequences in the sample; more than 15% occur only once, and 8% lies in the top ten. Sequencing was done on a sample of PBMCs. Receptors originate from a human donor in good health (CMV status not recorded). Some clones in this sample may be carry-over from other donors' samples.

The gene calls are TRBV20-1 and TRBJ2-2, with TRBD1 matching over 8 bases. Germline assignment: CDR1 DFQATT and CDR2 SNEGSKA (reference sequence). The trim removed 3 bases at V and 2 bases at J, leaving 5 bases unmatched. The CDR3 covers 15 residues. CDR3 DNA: TGCAGTGCTAGCCTGACAGGGGTCAACACCGGGGAGCTGTTTTTT. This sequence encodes CSASLTGVNTGELFF.

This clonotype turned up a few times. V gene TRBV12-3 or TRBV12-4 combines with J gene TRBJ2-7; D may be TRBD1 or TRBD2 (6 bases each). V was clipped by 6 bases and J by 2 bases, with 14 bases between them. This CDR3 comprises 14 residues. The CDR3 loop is CASRHDRRAYEQYF. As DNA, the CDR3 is TGTGCCAGCAGACACGACAGGAGGGCCTACGAGCAGTACTTC.

In nucleotides, the CDR3 is TGCAGTGCTAGAGCTAGCGGGGGTGAAGAGACCCAGTACTTC. Encoded protein: CSARASGGEETQYF. The chain is built from TRBV20-1 and TRBJ2-5; 10 nucleotides agree with TRBD2. The trim removed 1 base at V and 3 bases at J, leaving 2 bases unmatched. From germline, CDR1 is DFQATT and CDR2 SNEGSKA (reference sequence). The CDR3 loop spans 14 amino acids.

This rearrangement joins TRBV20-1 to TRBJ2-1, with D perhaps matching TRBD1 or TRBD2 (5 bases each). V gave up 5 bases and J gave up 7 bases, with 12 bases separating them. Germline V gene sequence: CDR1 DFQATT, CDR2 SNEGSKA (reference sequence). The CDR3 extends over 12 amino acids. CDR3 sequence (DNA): TGCAGTGCTGGACAAACTAGGAATGAGCAGTTCTTC. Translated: CSAGQTRNEQFF.

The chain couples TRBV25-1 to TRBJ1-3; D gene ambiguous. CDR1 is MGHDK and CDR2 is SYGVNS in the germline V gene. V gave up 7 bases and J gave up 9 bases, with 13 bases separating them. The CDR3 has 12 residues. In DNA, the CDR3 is TGTGCCAGCACACCCGAAGGATGCACCATATATTTT. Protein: CASTPEGCTIYF.

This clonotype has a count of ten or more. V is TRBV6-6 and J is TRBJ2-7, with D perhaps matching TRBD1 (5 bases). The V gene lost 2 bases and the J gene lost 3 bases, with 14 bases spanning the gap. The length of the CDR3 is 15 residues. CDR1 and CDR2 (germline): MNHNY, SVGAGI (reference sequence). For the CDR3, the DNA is TGTGCCAGCAGTTACCCAGGTCAGGGCGACTACGAGCAGTACTTC. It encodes CASSYPGQGDYEQYF.

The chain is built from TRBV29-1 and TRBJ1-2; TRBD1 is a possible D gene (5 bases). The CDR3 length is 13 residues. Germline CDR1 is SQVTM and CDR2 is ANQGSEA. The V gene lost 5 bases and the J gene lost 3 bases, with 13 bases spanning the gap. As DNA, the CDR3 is TGCAGCGTTACTCTCGGGGGAGACTATGGCTACACCTTC. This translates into CSVTLGGDYGYTF.

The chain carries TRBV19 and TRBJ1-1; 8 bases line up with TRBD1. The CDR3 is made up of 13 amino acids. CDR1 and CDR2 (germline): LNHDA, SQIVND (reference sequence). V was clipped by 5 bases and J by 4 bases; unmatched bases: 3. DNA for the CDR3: TGTGCCAGTAGTCCGGACAGGGTCACTGAAGCTTTCTTT. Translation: CASSPDRVTEAFF.

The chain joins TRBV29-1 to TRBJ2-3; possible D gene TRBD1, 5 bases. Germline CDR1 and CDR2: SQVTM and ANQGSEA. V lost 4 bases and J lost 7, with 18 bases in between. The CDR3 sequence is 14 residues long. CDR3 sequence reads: CSVGMDQGGNTQYF. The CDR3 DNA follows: TGCAGCGTTGGAATGGATCAGGGTGGGAATACGCAGTATTTT.

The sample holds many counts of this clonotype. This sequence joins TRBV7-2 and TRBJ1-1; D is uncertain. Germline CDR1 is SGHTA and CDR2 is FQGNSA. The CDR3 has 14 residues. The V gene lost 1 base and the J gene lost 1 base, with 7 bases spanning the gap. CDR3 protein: CASSLGSANTEAFF. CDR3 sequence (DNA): TGTGCCAGCAGCTTAGGGTCAGCGAACACTGAAGCTTTCTTT.

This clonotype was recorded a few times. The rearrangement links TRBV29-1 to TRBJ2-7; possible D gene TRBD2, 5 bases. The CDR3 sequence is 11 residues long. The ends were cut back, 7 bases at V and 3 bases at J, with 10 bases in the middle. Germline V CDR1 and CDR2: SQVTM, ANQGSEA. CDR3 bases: TGCAGCGCGCGCCGGGGCTACGAGCAGTACTTC. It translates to CSARRGYEQYF.

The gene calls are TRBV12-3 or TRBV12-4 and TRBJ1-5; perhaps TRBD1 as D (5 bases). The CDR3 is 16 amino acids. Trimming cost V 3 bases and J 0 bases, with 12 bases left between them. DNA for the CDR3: TGTGCCAGCAGTTTTTGGGGGTGGAATAGCAATCAGCCCCAGCATTTT. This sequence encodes CASSFWGWNSNQPQHF.

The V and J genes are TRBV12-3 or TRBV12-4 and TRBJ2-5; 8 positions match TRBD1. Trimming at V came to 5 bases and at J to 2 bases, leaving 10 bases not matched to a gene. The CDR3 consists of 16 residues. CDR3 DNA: TGTGCCAGCAGTAGGAGCCTTGGACAGGGTCAAGAGACCCAGTACTTC. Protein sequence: CASSRSLGQGQETQYF.

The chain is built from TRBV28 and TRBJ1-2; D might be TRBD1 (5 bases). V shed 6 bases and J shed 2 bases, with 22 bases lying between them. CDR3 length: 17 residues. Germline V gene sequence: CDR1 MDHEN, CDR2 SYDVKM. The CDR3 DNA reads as TGTGCCAGCAGCACCTCCCGCCCCGGGGCTGGAAACTATGGCTACACCTTC. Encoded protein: CASSTSRPGAGNYGYTF.